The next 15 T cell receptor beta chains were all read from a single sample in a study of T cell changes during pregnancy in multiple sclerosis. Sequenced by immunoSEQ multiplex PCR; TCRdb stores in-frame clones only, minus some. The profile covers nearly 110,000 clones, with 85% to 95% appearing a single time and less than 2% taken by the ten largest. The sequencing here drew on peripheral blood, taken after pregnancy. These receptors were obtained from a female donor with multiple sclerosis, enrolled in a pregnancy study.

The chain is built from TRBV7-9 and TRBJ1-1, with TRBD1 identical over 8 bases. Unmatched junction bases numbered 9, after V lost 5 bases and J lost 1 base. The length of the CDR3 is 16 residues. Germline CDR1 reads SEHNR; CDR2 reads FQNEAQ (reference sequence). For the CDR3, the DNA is TGTGCCAGCAGCCCCACATACAGGGGGTCGAACACTGAAGCTTTCTTT. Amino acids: CASSPTYRGSNTEAFF.

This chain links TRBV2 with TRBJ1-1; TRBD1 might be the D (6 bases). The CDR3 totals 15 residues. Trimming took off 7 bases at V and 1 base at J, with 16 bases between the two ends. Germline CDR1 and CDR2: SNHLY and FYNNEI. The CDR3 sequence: CASTPDLQGNTEAFF. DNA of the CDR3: TGTGCCAGCACCCCAGACCTACAGGGGAACACTGAAGCTTTCTTT.

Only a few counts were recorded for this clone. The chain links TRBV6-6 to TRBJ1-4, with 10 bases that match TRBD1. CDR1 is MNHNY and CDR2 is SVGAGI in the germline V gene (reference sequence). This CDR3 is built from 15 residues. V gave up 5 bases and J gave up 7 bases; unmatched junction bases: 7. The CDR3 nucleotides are TGTGCCAGCAGTCGACGACAGGGGGCTTCTGAAAAACTGTTTTTT. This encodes CASSRRQGASEKLFF.

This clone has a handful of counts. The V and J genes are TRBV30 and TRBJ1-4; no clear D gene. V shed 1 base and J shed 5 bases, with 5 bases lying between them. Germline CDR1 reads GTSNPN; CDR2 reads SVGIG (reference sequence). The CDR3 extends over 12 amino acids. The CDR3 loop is CAWSDRNEKLFF. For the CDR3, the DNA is TGTGCCTGGAGTGACCGGAATGAAAAACTGTTTTTT.

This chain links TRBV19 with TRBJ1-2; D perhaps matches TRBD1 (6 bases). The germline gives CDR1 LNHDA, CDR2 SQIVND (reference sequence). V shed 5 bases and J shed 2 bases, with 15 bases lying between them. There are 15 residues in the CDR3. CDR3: CASSPPGGLNYGYTF. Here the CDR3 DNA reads TGTGCCAGTAGTCCCCCGGGGGGGCTGAACTATGGCTACACCTTC.

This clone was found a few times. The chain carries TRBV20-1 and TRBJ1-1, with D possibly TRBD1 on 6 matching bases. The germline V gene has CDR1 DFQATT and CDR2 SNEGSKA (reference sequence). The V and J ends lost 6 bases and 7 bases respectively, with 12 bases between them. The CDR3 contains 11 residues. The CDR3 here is CSATRTDEAFF. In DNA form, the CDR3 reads TGCAGTGCCACAAGGACAGATGAAGCTTTCTTT.

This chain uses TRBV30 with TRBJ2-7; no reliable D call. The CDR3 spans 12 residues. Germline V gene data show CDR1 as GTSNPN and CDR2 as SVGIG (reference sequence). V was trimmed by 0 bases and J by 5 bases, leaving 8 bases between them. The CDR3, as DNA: TGTGCCTGGAGTGTGTCCCCTCACGAGCAGTACTTC. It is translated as CAWSVSPHEQYF.

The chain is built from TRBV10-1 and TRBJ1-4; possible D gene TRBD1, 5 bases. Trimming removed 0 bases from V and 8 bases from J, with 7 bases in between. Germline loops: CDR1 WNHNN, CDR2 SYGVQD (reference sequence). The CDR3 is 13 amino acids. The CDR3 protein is CASSESGLEKLFF. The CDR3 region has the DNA TGCGCCAGCAGTGAGTCGGGACTCGAAAAACTGTTTTTT.

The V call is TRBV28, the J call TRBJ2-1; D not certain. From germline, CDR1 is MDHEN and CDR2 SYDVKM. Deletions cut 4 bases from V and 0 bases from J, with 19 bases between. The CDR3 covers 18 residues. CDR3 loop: CASSSFRHPVLSYNEQFF. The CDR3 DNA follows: TGTGCCAGCAGTTCCTTTCGACACCCGGTACTCTCCTACAATGAGCAGTTCTTC.

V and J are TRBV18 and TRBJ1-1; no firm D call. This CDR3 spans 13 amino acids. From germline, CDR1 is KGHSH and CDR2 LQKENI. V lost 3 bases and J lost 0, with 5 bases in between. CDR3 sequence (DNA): TGTGCCAGCTCACCTGTCATGAACACTGAAGCTTTCTTT. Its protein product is CASSPVMNTEAFF. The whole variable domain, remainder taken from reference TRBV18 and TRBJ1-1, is NAGVMQNPRHLVRRRGQEARLRCSPMKGHSHVYWYRQLPEEGLKFMVYLQKENIIDESGMPKERFSAEFPKEGPSILRIQQVVRGDSAAYFCASSPVMNTEAFFGQGTRLTVV.

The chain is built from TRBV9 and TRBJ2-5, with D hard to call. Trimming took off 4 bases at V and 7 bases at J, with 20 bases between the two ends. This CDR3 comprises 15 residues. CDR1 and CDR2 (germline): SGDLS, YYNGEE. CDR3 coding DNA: TGTGCCAGCAGCTTTCACCCGGATGCCCGCGGGACCCAGTACTTC. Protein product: CASSFHPDARGTQYF.

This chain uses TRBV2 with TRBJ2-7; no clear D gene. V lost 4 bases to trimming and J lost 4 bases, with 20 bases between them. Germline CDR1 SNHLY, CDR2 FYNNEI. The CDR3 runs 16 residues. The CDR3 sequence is CASSGGLRRSSYEQYF. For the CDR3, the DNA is TGTGCCAGCAGTGGAGGATTAAGACGGAGCTCTTACGAGCAGTACTTC.

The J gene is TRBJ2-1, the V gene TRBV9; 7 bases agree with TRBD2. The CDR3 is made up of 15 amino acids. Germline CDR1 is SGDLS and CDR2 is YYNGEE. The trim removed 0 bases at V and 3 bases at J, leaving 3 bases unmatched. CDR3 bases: TGTGCCAGCAGCGTAGGGGGGGACTACTACAATGAGCAGTTCTTC. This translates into CASSVGGDYYNEQFF.

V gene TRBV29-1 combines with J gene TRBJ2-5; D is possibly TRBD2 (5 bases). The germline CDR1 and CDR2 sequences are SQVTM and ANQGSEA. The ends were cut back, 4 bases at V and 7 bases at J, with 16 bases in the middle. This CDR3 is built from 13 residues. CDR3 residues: CSVGFLPGGTQYF. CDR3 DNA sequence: TGCAGCGTTGGTTTCCTTCCAGGAGGGACCCAGTACTTC.

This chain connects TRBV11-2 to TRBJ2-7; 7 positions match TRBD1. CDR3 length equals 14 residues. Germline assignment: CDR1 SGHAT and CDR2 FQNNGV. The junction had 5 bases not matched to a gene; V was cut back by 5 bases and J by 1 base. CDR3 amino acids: CASSMFRGSYEQYF. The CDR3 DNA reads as TGTGCCAGCAGCATGTTCAGGGGGTCCTACGAGCAGTACTTC.